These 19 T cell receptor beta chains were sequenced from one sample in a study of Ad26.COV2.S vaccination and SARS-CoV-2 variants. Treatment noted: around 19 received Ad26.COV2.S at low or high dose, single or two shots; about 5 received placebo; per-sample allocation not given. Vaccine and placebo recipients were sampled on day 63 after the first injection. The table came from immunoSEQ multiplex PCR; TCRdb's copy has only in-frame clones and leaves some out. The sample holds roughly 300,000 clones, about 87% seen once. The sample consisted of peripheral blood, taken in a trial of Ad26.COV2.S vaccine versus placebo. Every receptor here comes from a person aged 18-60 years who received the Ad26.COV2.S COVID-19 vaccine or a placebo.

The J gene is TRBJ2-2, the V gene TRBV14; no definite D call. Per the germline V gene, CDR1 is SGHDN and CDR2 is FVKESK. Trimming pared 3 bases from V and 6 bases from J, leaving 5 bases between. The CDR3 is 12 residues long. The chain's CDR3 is CASSHGPGELFF. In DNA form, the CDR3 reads TGTGCCAGCAGCCACGGCCCCGGGGAGCTGTTTTTT. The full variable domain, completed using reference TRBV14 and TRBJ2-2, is EAGVTQFPSHSVIEKGQTVTLRCDPISGHDNLYWYRRVMGKEIKFLLHFVKESKQDESGMPNNRFLAERTGGTYSTLKVQPAELEDSGVYFCASSHGPGELFFGEGSRLTVL.

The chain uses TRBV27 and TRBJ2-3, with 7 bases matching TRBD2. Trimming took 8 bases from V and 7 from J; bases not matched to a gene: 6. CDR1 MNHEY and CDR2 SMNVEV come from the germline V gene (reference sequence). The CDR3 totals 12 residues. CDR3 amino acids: CASGGSSYTQYF. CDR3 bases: TGTGCCAGCGGCGGGAGTAGTTATACGCAGTATTTT.

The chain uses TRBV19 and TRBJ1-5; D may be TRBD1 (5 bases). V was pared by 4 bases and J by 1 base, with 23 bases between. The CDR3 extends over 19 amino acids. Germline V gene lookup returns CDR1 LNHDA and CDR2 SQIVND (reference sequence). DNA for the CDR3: TGTGCCAGTAGTACCCTCCACCGGGGCGCAGAGGGAAGCAATCAGCCCCAGCATTTT. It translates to CASSTLHRGAEGSNQPQHF.

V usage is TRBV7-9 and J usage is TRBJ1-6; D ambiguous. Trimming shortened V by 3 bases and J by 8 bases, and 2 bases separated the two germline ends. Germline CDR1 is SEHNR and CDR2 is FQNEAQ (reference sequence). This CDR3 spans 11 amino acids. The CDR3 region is CASSFDSPLHF. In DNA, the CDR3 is TGTGCCAGCAGCTTCGATTCACCCCTCCACTTT. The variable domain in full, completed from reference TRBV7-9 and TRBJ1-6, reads DTGVSQNPRHKITKRGQNVTFRCDPISEHNRLYWYRQTLGQGPEFLTYFQNEAQLEKSRLLSDRFSAERPKGSFSTLEIQRTEQGDSAMYLCASSFDSPLHFGNGTRLTVT.

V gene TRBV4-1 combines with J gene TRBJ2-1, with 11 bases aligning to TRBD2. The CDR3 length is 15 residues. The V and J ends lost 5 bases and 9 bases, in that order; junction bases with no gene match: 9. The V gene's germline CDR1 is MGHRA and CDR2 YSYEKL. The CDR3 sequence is CASSSSGRNFREQFF. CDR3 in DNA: TGCGCCAGCAGCTCTAGCGGGAGGAACTTCCGTGAGCAGTTCTTC.

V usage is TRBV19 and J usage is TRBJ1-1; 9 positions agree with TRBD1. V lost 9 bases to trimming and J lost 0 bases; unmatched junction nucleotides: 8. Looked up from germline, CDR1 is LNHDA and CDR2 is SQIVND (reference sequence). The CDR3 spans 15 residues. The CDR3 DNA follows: TGTGCCAGCCTGGACAGGGGAGGCATGAACACTGAAGCTTTCTTT. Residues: CASLDRGGMNTEAFF.

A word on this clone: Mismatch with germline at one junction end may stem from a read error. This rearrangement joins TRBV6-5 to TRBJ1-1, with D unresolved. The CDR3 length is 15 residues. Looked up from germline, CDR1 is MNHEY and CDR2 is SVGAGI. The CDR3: CTSSTLGLKNTEAFF. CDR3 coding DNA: TGTACCAGCAGTACCCTCGGACTGAAGAACACTGAAGCTTTCTTT.

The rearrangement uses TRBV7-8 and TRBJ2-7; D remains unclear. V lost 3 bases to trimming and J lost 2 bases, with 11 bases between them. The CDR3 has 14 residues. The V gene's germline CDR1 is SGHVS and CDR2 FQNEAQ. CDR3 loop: CASSFGPVPYEQYF. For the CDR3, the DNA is TGTGCCAGCAGCTTCGGGCCAGTTCCCTACGAGCAGTACTTC.

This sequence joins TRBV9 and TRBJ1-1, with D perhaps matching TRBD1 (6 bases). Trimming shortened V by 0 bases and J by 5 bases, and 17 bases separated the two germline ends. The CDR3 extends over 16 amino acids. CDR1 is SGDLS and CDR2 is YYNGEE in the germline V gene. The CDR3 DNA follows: TGTGCCAGCAGCGTAGCCCCTGGGGGCGCGCGGACTGAAGCTTTCTTT. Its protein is CASSVAPGGARTEAFF.

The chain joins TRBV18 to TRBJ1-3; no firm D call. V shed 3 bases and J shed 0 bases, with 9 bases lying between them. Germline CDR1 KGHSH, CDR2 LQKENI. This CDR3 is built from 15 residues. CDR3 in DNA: TGTGCCAGCTCACCCTCCAGGAACTCTGGAAACACCATATATTTT. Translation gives CASSPSRNSGNTIYF.

CDR3 amino acids: CASSQDWTSFQETQYF. The CDR3 region has the DNA TGTGCCAGCAGCCAAGATTGGACTAGCTTCCAAGAGACCCAGTACTTC. This rearrangement joins TRBV14 to TRBJ2-5; 8 bases line up with TRBD2. Per germline, CDR1 SGHDN and CDR2 FVKESK. Losses at the gene ends were 0 bases for V and 1 base for J; bases not matched to a gene: 4. The CDR3 spans 16 residues.

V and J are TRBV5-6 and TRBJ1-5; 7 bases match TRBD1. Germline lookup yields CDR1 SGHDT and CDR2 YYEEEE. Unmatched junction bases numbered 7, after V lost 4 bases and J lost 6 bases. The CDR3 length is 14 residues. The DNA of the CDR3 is TGTGCCAGCAGCACAAGACAGGGCGTTCAGCCCCAGCATTTT. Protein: CASSTRQGVQPQHF.

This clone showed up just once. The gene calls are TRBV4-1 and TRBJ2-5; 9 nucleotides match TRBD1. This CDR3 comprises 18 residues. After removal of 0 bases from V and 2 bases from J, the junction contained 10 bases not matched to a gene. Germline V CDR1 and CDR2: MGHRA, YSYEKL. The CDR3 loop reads CASSQEIPGQGRQETQYF. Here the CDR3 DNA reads TGCGCCAGCAGCCAAGAAATTCCGGGACAGGGAAGACAAGAGACCCAGTACTTC.

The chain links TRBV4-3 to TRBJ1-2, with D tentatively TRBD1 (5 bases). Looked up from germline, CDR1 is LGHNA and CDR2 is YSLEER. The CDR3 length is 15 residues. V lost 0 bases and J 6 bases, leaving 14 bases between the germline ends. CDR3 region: CASSQDNFIRDGYTF. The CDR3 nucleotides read TGCGCCAGCAGCCAAGACAACTTTATCAGGGATGGCTACACCTTC.

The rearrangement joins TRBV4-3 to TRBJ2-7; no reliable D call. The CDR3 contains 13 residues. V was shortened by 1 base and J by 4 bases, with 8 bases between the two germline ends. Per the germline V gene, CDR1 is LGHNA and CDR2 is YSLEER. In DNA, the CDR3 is TGCGCCAGCAGCCAAGTTCCCGGTTACGAGCAGTACTTC. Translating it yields CASSQVPGYEQYF.

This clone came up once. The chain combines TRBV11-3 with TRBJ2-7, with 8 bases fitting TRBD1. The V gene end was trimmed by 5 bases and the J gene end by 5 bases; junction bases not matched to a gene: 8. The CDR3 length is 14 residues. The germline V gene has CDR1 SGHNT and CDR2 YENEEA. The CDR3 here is CASSRQDRAHEQYF. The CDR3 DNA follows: TGTGCCAGCAGCCGACAGGACAGGGCCCACGAGCAGTACTTC. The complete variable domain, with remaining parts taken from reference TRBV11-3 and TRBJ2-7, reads EAGVVQSPRYKIIEKKQPVAFWCNPISGHNTLYWYLQNLGQGPELLIRYENEEAVDDSQLPKDRFSAERLKGVDSTLKIQPAELGDSAVYLCASSRQDRAHEQYFGPGTRLTVT.

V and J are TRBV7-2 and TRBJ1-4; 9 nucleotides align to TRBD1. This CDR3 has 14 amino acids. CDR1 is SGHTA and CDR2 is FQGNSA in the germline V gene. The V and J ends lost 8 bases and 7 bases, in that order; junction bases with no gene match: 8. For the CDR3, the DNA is TGTGCCAGCTGCAAGGGACAGGGAAGTGAAAAACTGTTTTTT. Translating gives CASCKGQGSEKLFF.

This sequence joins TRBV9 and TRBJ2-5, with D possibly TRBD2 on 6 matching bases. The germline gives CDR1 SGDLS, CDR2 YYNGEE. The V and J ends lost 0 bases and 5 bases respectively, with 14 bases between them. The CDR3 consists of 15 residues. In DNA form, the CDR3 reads TGTGCCAGCAGCGTAGGCGGGACCCAAGGGGAGACCCAGTACTTC. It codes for CASSVGGTQGETQYF.

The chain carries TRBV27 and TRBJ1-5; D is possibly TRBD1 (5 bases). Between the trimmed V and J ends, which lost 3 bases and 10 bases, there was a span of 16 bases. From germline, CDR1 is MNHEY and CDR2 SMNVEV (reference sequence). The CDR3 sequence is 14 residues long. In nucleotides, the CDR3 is TGTGCCAGCAGTTTCGACATGGGACGGGAACCCCAGCATTTT. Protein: CASSFDMGREPQHF.